These 5 T cell receptor beta chains were sequenced from one sample in a study of blood T cells in healthy people across ages. With a J-beta primer mix and a sample-barcoded 5' primer, a second PCR ran about 7 to 12 cycles. Each CDR3 protein gets one entry after TCRdb re-called the 5' RACE reads with MiXCR. The data contain about 970,000 distinct CDR3 sequences, roughly 50% of them seen just once; the ten biggest clones take up about a fifth. The sequenced material came from blood. The receptors originated from a woman aged 55-69 years in good health.

In its sample, this clonotype was seen once. The chain is built from TRBV6-6 and TRBJ2-1; TRBD1 agrees at 8 bases. Germline V gene sequence: CDR1 MNHNY, CDR2 SVGAGI (reference sequence). This CDR3 is built from 16 residues. J was trimmed by 6 bases and V by 8 bases; bases with no gene match: 15. The CDR3 is CASASRMAGQGNEQFF. The CDR3 region has the DNA TGTGCCAGCGCGTCTCGGATGGCTGGACAGGGCAATGAGCAGTTCTTC.

The V gene is TRBV27, the J gene TRBJ2-6; the D gene is possibly TRBD1 (6 bases). This CDR3 contains 15 residues. Germline V gene lookup returns CDR1 MNHEY and CDR2 SMNVEV (reference sequence). V gave up 5 bases and J gave up 2 bases, with 10 bases separating them. CDR3 nucleotide sequence: TGTGCCAGCAGTAAAACAGGGCCTGGGGCCAACGTCCTGACTTTC. It codes for CASSKTGPGANVLTF.

In its sample, this clonotype was seen a few times. The chain couples TRBV7-3 to TRBJ2-1; 9 bases agree with TRBD1. The CDR3 contains 15 residues. Germline V CDR1 and CDR2: SGHTA, FQGTGA. The trim removed 2 bases at V and 8 bases at J, leaving 7 bases unmatched. The CDR3 sequence: CASSLGQGRVYEQFF. The CDR3 region has the DNA TGTGCCAGCAGCTTAGGACAGGGGCGGGTGTATGAGCAGTTCTTC.

The V and J genes are TRBV6-1 and TRBJ2-7; 8 bases map to TRBD1. J gave up 2 bases and V 2 bases, and 8 bases lay outside the gene matches. CDR3 length: 16 residues. CDR1 is MNHNS and CDR2 is SASEGT in the germline V gene. The DNA of the CDR3 is TGTGCCAGCAGTGAATTTTACAGGGGGGCCCCCTACGAGCAGTACTTC. Its translation: CASSEFYRGAPYEQYF.

The J gene is TRBJ2-5, the V gene TRBV5-1; TRBD2 matches 14 bases. This CDR3 is 17 amino acids long. Trimming took 1 base from V and 5 from J; bases not matched to a gene: 7. CDR1 and CDR2 (germline): SGHRS, YFSETQ. The CDR3 loop is CASSLYGLAGGGETQYF. The CDR3, as DNA: TGCGCCAGCAGCTTGTACGGACTAGCGGGAGGTGGCGAGACCCAGTACTTC. Full variable domain (outside the CDR3, taken from reference TRBV5-1 and TRBJ2-5): KAGVTQTPRYLIKTRGQQVTLSCSPISGHRSVSWYQQTPGQGLQFLFEYFSETQRNKGNFPGRFSGRQFSNSRSEMNVSTLELGDSALYLCASSLYGLAGGGETQYFGPGTRLLVL.